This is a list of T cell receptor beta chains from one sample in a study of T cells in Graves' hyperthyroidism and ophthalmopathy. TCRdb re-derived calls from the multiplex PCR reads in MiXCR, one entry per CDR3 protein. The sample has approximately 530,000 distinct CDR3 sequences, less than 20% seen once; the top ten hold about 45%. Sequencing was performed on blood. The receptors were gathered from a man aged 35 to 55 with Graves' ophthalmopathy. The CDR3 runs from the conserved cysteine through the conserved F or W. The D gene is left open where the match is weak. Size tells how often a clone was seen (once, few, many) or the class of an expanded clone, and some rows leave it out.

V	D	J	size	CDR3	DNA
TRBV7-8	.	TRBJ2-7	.	CASSLESREAEQYF	TGTGCCAGCAGCTTAGAATCCAGGGAGGCCGAGCAGTACTTC
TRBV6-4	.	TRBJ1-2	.	CASRAPGPESGYTF	TGTGCCAGCAGGGCACCGGGCCCTGAATCTGGCTACACCTTC
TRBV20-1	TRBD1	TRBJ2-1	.	CSAGPGQGGNEQFF	TGCAGTGCTGGACCGGGACAGGGGGGGAATGAGCAGTTCTTC
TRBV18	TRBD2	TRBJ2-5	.	CASSRQLAGQETQYF	TGTGCCAGCTCACGCCAACTAGCGGGCCAAGAGACCCAGTACTTC
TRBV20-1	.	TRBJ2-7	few	CSARPLDRWGYEQYF	TGCAGTGCCCGCCCTCTCGACAGGTGGGGGTACGAGCAGTACTTC
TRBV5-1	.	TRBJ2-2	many	CASSTLGELFF	TGCGCCAGCAGCACCTTGGGGGAGCTGTTTTTT
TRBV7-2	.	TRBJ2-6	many	CASSPHSGANVLTF	TGTGCCAGCAGCCCCCACTCTGGGGCCAACGTCCTGACTTTC
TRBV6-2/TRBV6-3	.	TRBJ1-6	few	CASSYGLVANSPLHF	TGTGCCAGCAGTTACGGCCTGGTAGCTAATTCACCCCTCCACTTT
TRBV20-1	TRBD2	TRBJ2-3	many	CSPQSGRGDTQYF	TGCAGTCCTCAAAGCGGGAGAGGGGATACGCAGTATTTT
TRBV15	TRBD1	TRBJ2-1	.	CATSRDGGQGTYNEQFF	TGTGCCACCAGCAGAGACGGGGGACAGGGGACCTACAATGAGCAGTTCTTC
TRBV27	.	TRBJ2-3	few	CASSPTRGEADTQYF	TGTGCCAGCAGTCCCACTCGCGGTGAGGCAGATACGCAGTATTTT
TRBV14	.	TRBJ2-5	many	CASSQELGGLGETQYF	TGTGCCAGCAGCCAAGAGCTGGGGGGACTTGGGGAGACCCAGTACTTC
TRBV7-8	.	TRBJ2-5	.	CASSLEPERTQYF	TGTGCCAGCAGCTTAGAACCTGAGAGAACCCAGTACTTC
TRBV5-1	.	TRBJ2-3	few	CASSLAADTDTQYF	TGCGCCAGCAGCTTGGCGGCAGACACAGATACGCAGTATTTT
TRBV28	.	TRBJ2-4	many	CASSMVGTAKNIQYF	TGTGCCAGCAGTATGGTTGGGACAGCCAAAAACATTCAGTACTTC
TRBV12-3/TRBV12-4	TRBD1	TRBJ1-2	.	CASSYPQGANYGYTF	TGTGCCAGCAGTTACCCACAGGGGGCAAACTATGGCTACACCTTC
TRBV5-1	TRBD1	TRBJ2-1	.	CASSLARGRNNEQFF	TGCGCCAGCAGCTTGGCCAGGGGGCGAAACAATGAGCAGTTCTTC
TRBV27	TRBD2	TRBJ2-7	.	CASSLGLAGGREQYF	TGTGCCAGCAGTCTAGGACTAGCGGGAGGGCGGGAGCAGTACTTC
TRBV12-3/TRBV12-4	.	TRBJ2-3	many	CASSFEVRTDTQYF	TGTGCCAGCAGTTTTGAGGTTCGGACAGATACGCAGTATTTT
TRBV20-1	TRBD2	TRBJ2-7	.	CSARDPLASGYYEQYF	TGCAGTGCTAGAGATCCTCTGGCTAGCGGTTACTACGAGCAGTACTTC
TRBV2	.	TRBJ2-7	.	CASTQWGSTHEQYF	TGTGCCAGCACCCAATGGGGGAGTACCCACGAGCAGTACTTC
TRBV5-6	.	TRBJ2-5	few	CASRPVGGPQETQYF	TGTGCCAGCAGACCTGTGGGGGGCCCCCAAGAGACCCAGTACTTC
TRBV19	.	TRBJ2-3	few	CASSVRGRDTQYF	TGTGCCAGTAGTGTCCGGGGACGGGATACGCAGTATTTT
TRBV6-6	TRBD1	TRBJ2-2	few	CASSYSHWDRGPTGELFF	TGTGCCAGCAGTTACTCCCACTGGGACAGGGGGCCCACCGGGGAGCTGTTTTTT
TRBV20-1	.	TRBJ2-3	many	CSALAPRDTQYF	TGCAGTGCCCTCGCACCCCGGGATACGCAGTATTTT
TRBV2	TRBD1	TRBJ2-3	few	CASRARTGGGDTQYF	TGTGCCAGCAGAGCGCGGACAGGGGGTGGAGATACGCAGTATTTT
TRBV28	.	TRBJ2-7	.	CANSLVSVSTYEQYF	TGTGCCAACAGTTTAGTCTCAGTCAGTACCTACGAGCAGTACTTC
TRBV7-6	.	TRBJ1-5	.	CASSLYPSRDDQPQHF	TGTGCCAGCAGCTTATACCCGTCCAGAGACGATCAGCCCCAGCATTTT
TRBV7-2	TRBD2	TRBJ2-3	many	CASSLGLSSGRNGNIDTQYF	TGTGCCAGCAGCTTAGGGTTGTCTAGCGGGAGGAACGGCAACATAGATACGCAGTATTTT
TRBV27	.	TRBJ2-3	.	CASSSGGAPSTDTQYF	TGTGCCAGCAGTTCGGGGGGCGCACCTAGCACAGATACGCAGTATTTT
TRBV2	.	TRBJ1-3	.	CASRVREVMGNTIYF	TGTGCCAGCAGGGTGAGGGAAGTGATGGGAAACACCATATATTTT
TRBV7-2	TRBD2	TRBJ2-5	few	CASSLKPPLAGGWETQYF	TGTGCCAGCAGCTTAAAGCCCCCCCTAGCGGGAGGTTGGGAGACCCAGTACTTC
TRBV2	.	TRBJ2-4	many	CASSEASTKNIQYF	TGTGCCAGCAGTGAAGCGTCGACCAAAAACATTCAGTACTTC